The T cell receptor (beta chain) under discussion was sequenced for a study of shared clonotypes between healthy human individuals. This clone was counted a single time. Its antigen is currently unknown. The study, taken as a whole, reports: Depth was large, yet rarefaction showed that sorted-subset sequencing was incomplete. The generation probabilities recorded for non-shared clonotypes fell below those of clonotypes shared by all four donors.

Assay execution took place at the deep level. The authors split each subset's genomic DNA evenly across several immunoSEQ plates. TCRdb's copy holds only in-frame clones and misses some; the assay was immunoSEQ multiplex PCR. The sample has about 1 million clones, around 76% seen once. V dropped 5 bases and J dropped 4; count of bases not matched to a gene: 9. The CDR3 totals 16 residues. Per the germline V gene, CDR1 is MDHEN and CDR2 is SYDVKM. The TCR comes from a man between 18 and 29 years old in good health. This rearrangement joins TRBV28 to TRBJ2-7; 12 bases match TRBD1. Material for sequencing was memory CD4+ T cells sorted from blood. Stated subset: CD45RA-negative fraction. CDR3 in amino acids: CASSASGTGGGYEQYF. The CDR3 nucleotides are TGTGCCAGCAGTGCGTCCGGGACAGGGGGCGGGTACGAGCAGTACTTC. Supplemented by reference TRBV28 and TRBJ2-7, the full variable domain reads DVKVTQSSRYLVKRTGEKVFLECVQDMDHENMFWYRQDPGLGLRLIYFSYDVKMKEKGDIPEGYSVSREKKERFSLILESASTNQTSMYLCASSASGTGGGYEQYFGPGTRLTVT.